The 27 T cell receptor beta chains presented below share a single source sample, sequenced in a study of regulatory T cells in long-lasting Graves disease. Combining iRepertoire HTBI primers with Arm-PCR of CDR3 regions, the authors built TCR beta libraries. TCRdb independently ran MiXCR on the multiplex PCR reads; one entry per CDR3 protein. The table lists 650,000 to 700,000 distinct CDR3 sequences, roughly 30% of them singletons, with 40% to 55% in the top ten. The time point is: persistent/refractory GD, antithyroid drugs over 5 years with positive TRAb. The TCR library was prepared using RNA isolated from PBMCs. The source material was peripheral blood mononuclear cells (PBMCs), sampled when the disease was refractory, from a patient treated with antithyroid drugs. Every receptor here comes from a female donor with Graves disease.

This clonotype was observed a few times. The V and J genes are TRBV28 and TRBJ1-1; 7 nucleotides agree with TRBD1. This CDR3 region has 13 residues. The V segment lost 5 bases and the J segment 5 bases; nucleotides outside the gene matches: 5. Germline loops: CDR1 MDHEN, CDR2 SYDVKM. CDR3 sequence (DNA): TGTGCCAGCAGTCTGGACAGGCGTACTGAAGCTTTCTTT. It yields the protein CASSLDRRTEAFF.

V is TRBV2 and J is TRBJ2-2; either TRBD1 or TRBD2 may fit D (5 bases each). The length of the CDR3 is 12 residues. Trimming shortened V by 9 bases and J by 4 bases, and 9 bases separated the two germline ends. From germline, CDR1 is SNHLY and CDR2 FYNNEI. In nucleotides, the CDR3 is TGTGCCAGGGGGACGGGCACCGGGGAGCTGTTTTTT. Translating it yields CARGTGTGELFF.

This sequence joins TRBV20-1 and TRBJ1-5; possible D gene TRBD1, 6 bases. The CDR3 consists of 14 residues. The V and J ends lost 3 bases and 9 bases respectively, with 18 bases between them. Germline-derived CDR1 and CDR2 are DFQATT and SNEGSKA (reference sequence). CDR3 coding DNA: TGCAGTGCTAGCGGGGGCCCCGAGGGTCGGCCCCAGCATTTT. It yields the protein CSASGGPEGRPQHF.

V gene TRBV11-1 combines with J gene TRBJ2-7; tentative D call: TRBD1 (6 bases). CDR1 is SGHAT and CDR2 is FQDESV in the germline V gene (reference sequence). CDR3 length: 16 amino acids. Trimming stripped 5 bases from V and 10 bases from J, with 27 bases between. The CDR3 sequence: CASSHKPDRRPYPQYF. In nucleotides, the CDR3 is TGTGCCAGCAGCCATAAGCCAGACAGGAGACCCTACCCTCAGTACTTC.

This chain links TRBV12-3 or TRBV12-4 with TRBJ1-1; D remains unclear. This CDR3 contains 13 residues. V dropped 6 bases and J dropped 4 bases, with 12 bases sitting between them. CDR3 DNA: TGTGCCAGCAGCCAGAATGCGGGCACTGAAGCTTTCTTT. It encodes CASSQNAGTEAFF.

V is TRBV5-1 and J is TRBJ1-4, with TRBD1 matching 8 bases. Trimming removed 4 bases from V and 10 bases from J; junction bases left unmatched: 15. This CDR3 has 16 residues. The germline V gene has CDR1 SGHRS and CDR2 YFSETQ. CDR3 protein: CASSSFGTGQGGKLFF. The CDR3, as DNA: TGCGCCAGCAGCAGCTTCGGGACTGGACAGGGCGGAAAACTGTTTTTT.

The J gene is TRBJ1-1, the V gene TRBV5-1, with 7 bases matching TRBD1. The junction had 11 bases not matched to a gene; V was cut back by 4 bases and J by 5 bases. The CDR3 contains 15 residues. Germline values: CDR1 SGHRS, CDR2 YFSETQ. The CDR3 reads CASSASGGGWTEAFF. The CDR3, as DNA: TGCGCCAGCAGCGCCTCAGGGGGGGGTTGGACTGAAGCTTTCTTT.

Ten or more counts support this clonotype. J is TRBJ1-2 and V is TRBV28, with D possibly being TRBD1 (5 bases). Trimming shortened V by 6 bases and J by 5 bases, and 16 bases separated the two germline ends. The germline CDR1 and CDR2 sequences are MDHEN and SYDVKM. CDR3 size: 14 residues. CDR3 loop: CASSSFAGGYGYTF. The CDR3 DNA sequence: TGTGCCAGCAGCTCTTTTGCGGGGGGTTATGGCTACACCTTC.

J is TRBJ1-2 and V is TRBV9; 9 nucleotides agree with TRBD1. With 3 bases clipped from V and 8 bases from J, the junction kept 8 bases outside the gene matches. The V gene's germline CDR1 is SGDLS and CDR2 YYNGEE. This CDR3 has 14 residues. CDR3 DNA: TGTGCCAGCAGCGAAGGGGACAGGGTTCGGGGCTACACCTTC. Its translation: CASSEGDRVRGYTF.

This clonotype was found a few times. This rearrangement joins TRBV20-1 to TRBJ1-6; D is unclear. This CDR3 region has 16 residues. Germline CDR1 DFQATT, CDR2 SNEGSKA (reference sequence). V lost 1 base, J lost 0 bases, and 10 bases lay in between. The CDR3 loop is CSARAARSSYNSPLHF. CDR3 bases: TGCAGTGCTAGAGCCGCCAGAAGCTCCTATAATTCACCCCTCCACTTT.

The rearrangement joins TRBV5-1 to TRBJ1-2; 7 bases are a match to TRBD1. CDR1 is SGHRS, CDR2 YFSETQ, per germline. CDR3 length: 14 amino acids. The trim removed 0 bases at V and 7 bases at J, leaving 6 bases unmatched. For the CDR3, the DNA is TGCGCCAGCAGCTTGGTCGAGGGGGCGGCTGGCTACACCTTC. Protein sequence: CASSLVEGAAGYTF.

This clonotype was observed many times. The rearrangement links TRBV12-3 or TRBV12-4 to TRBJ1-1; D gene ambiguous. Trimming pared 2 bases from V and 4 bases from J, leaving 8 bases between. The CDR3 is made up of 13 amino acids. CDR3 sequence reads: CASSLNEGTEAFF. CDR3 sequence (DNA): TGTGCCAGCAGTTTAAACGAGGGCACTGAAGCTTTCTTT.

As to this clonotype: A far bigger clonotype differs at one base, so this is likely a read error. The chain has TRBV11-2 and TRBJ2-4; D remains unclear. Germline V gives CDR1 SGHAT, CDR2 FQNNGV. CDR3 length equals 15 residues. This chain's CDR3 is CASSLEHQLGNEQSF. The CDR3 DNA reads as TGTGCCAGCAGCTTAGAACACCAACTGGGCAATGAGCAGTCCTTC. The entire variable domain, with the rest obtained from reference TRBV11-2 and TRBJ2-4, is as follows: EAGVAQSPRYKIIEKRQSVAFWCNPISGHATLYWYQQILGQGPKLLIQFQNNGVVDDSQLPKDRFSAERLKGVDSTLKIQPAKLEDSAVYLCASSLEHQLGNEQSFGAGTRLSVL.

The chain couples TRBV28 to TRBJ1-2; D unclear. V was pared by 6 bases and J by 6 bases, with 14 bases between. This CDR3 spans 13 amino acids. Germline CDR1 reads MDHEN; CDR2 reads SYDVKM. CDR3 protein: CASSLTPVDGYTF. The CDR3 nucleotides are TGTGCCAGCAGCTTAACGCCCGTTGATGGCTACACCTTC.

In DNA, the CDR3 is TGTGCCAGCAGTTTGGGTACGAATGAGCAGTTCTTC. This gives the protein CASSLGTNEQFF. This chain uses TRBV27 with TRBJ2-1; D is undetermined. The CDR3 sequence is 12 residues long. V was shortened by 3 bases and J by 7 bases, with 7 bases between the two germline ends. Germline lookup yields CDR1 MNHEY and CDR2 SMNVEV (reference sequence).

This clonotype was seen a few times. The chain carries TRBV5-1 and TRBJ2-4; 8 bases align to TRBD1. The CDR3 is 14 residues long. Germline V gene sequence: CDR1 SGHRS, CDR2 YFSETQ. Unmatched junction bases numbered 0, after V lost 0 bases and J lost 4 bases. DNA of the CDR3: TGCGCCAGCAGCTTGGACAGGGGGAAAAACATTCAGTACTTC. Translation gives CASSLDRGKNIQYF.

V usage is TRBV11-2 and J usage is TRBJ2-7; TRBD2 aligns across 10 bases. CDR1 and CDR2 (germline): SGHAT, FQNNGV. This CDR3 comprises 14 residues. J lost 3 bases, V lost 3 bases, and 2 bases had no gene match. CDR3 sequence: CASSFSSGSYEQYF. The CDR3 DNA reads as TGTGCCAGCAGCTTCTCTAGCGGGAGCTACGAGCAGTACTTC.

This clonotype has more than one count but fewer than ten. The chain recombines TRBV7-9 with TRBJ2-4; D is ambiguous. Trimming pared 5 bases from V and 0 bases from J, leaving 17 bases between. There are 17 residues in the CDR3. The germline V gene has CDR1 SEHNR and CDR2 FQNEAQ (reference sequence). CDR3 DNA sequence: TGTGCCAGCAGCCTTTCGAACGCTTTCGGAGCCAAAAACATTCAGTACTTC. It yields the protein CASSLSNAFGAKNIQYF.

This clonotype occurred many times. The chain recombines TRBV20-1 with TRBJ1-1, with D maybe TRBD1 (6 bases). The V end lost 2 bases, the J end lost 1 base, and 14 bases lay between the germline ends. CDR3 length equals 15 residues. Germline lookup yields CDR1 DFQATT and CDR2 SNEGSKA (reference sequence). The CDR3: CSARPGQRANTEAFF. The CDR3 nucleotides read TGCAGTGCTAGACCTGGACAGAGAGCGAACACTGAAGCTTTCTTT.

The V call is TRBV4-1, the J call TRBJ2-5, with 12 bases identical to TRBD2. The CDR3 is 18 amino acids. CDR1 is MGHRA and CDR2 is YSYEKL in the germline V gene. V lost 6 bases and J lost 1; bases outside the gene matches: 12. CDR3 amino acids: CASSILAGGPTRQETQYF. The CDR3 bases are TGCGCCAGCAGTATCCTAGCGGGAGGGCCCACACGCCAAGAGACCCAGTACTTC.

In its sample, this clonotype was seen a few times. CDR3 amino acids: CSVREPEIGQPQHF. The CDR3 DNA is TGCAGCGTGAGAGAGCCAGAAATCGGCCAGCCCCAGCATTTT. This rearrangement joins TRBV29-1 to TRBJ1-5; D is unresolved. The CDR3 is made up of 14 amino acids. The V end was cut by 6 bases, the J end by 7 bases, with 19 bases between. Germline-derived CDR1 and CDR2 are SQVTM and ANQGSEA.

V is TRBV3-1 and J is TRBJ1-1, with D possibly matching TRBD1 (6 bases). The V end lost 2 bases, the J end lost 5 bases, and 12 bases lay between the germline ends. The CDR3 totals 14 residues. CDR1 and CDR2 (germline): LGHDT, YNNKEL (reference sequence). The CDR3: CASSQTGRGTEAFF. CDR3 coding DNA: TGTGCCAGCAGCCAAACGGGGAGGGGGACTGAAGCTTTCTTT.

The sample holds many counts of this clonotype. The rearrangement joins TRBV6-2 or TRBV6-3 to TRBJ2-5; possibly TRBD2 for D (5 bases). The germline gives CDR1 MNHEY, CDR2 SVGEGT. The CDR3 runs 16 residues. The V gene lost 4 bases and the J gene lost 5 bases, with 20 bases spanning the gap. This CDR3 is CASSFSSGPERETQYF. As DNA, the CDR3 is TGTGCCAGCAGTTTTAGCTCAGGACCCGAGCGGGAGACCCAGTACTTC.

This clonotype was picked up a small number of times. The rearrangement links TRBV5-4 to TRBJ2-7; D gene ambiguous. Germline CDR1 reads SGHNT; CDR2 reads YYREEE (reference sequence). This CDR3 contains 13 residues. The V and J ends lost 6 bases and 0 bases respectively, with 10 bases between them. DNA for the CDR3: TGTGCCAGCACAAAAGGCAGCTCCTACGAGCAGTACTTC. Its translation is CASTKGSSYEQYF. The full variable domain, rest sourced from reference TRBV5-4 and TRBJ2-7, is ETGVTQSPTHLIKTRGQQVTLRCSSQSGHNTVSWYQQALGQGPQFIFQYYREEENGRGNFPPRFSGLQFPNYSSELNVNALELDDSALYLCASTKGSSYEQYFGPGTRLTVT.

This clonotype was detected only a few times. The chain uses TRBV7-6 and TRBJ1-6, with 8 bases fitting TRBD1. The germline gives CDR1 SGHVS, CDR2 FNYEAQ. The CDR3 loop spans 14 amino acids. The J segment lost 10 bases and the V segment lost 1 base, leaving 3 bases of the junction unmatched. CDR3 DNA sequence: TGTGCCAGCAGCTTAGATGGACAGGGATCACCCCTCCACTTT. This codes for CASSLDGQGSPLHF. The full variable domain, rest sourced from reference TRBV7-6 and TRBJ1-6, is GAGVSQSPRYKVTKRGQDVALRCDPISGHVSLYWYRQALGQGPEFLTYFNYEAQQDKSGLPNDRFSAERPEGSISTLTIQRTEQRDSAMYRCASSLDGQGSPLHFGNGTRLTVT.

The V and J genes are TRBV3-1 and TRBJ1-1; TRBD1 agrees at 9 bases. The ends lost 0 bases at V and 3 bases at J; junction bases unmatched: 8. The V gene's germline CDR1 is LGHDT and CDR2 YNNKEL (reference sequence). The CDR3 runs 17 residues. The DNA for the CDR3 is TGTGCCAGCAGCCAAGAAACAGGGGGCGCTTACGACACTGAAGCTTTCTTT. Amino acids: CASSQETGGAYDTEAFF.

This clonotype came up once. This sequence may be a read error, since a much larger clone differs from it by one base. The CDR3 carries no conserved terminal phenylalanine or tryptophan, so it likely arises from a read error. The chain couples TRBV28 to TRBJ1-2; D possibly corresponds to TRBD1 (5 bases). The length of the CDR3 is 14 residues. V lost 5 bases and J lost 5, with 15 bases in between. Germline CDR1 and CDR2: MDHEN and SYDVKM. Here the CDR3 DNA reads TGTGCCAGCAGTCTTAGACAGCTCCAGTATGGCTACACCCTC. It is translated as CASSLRQLQYGYTL.